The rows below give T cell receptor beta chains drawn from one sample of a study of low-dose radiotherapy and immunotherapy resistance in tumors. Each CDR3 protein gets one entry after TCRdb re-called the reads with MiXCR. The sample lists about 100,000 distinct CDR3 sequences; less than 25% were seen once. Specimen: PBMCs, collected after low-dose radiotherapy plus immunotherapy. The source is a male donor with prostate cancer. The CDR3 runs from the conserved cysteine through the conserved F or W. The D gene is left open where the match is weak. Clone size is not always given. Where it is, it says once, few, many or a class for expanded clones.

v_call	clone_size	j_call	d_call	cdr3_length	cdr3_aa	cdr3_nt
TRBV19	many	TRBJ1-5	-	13	CATRQSLNQPQHF	TGTGCCACAAGACAGTCCCTTAATCAGCCCCAGCATTTT
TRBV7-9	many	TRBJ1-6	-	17	CASSGWGTSRGGSPLHF	TGTGCCAGCAGCGGCTGGGGGACTTCAAGGGGAGGTTCACCCCTCCACTTT
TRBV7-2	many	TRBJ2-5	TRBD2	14	CASSGSGGWETQYF	TGTGCCAGCAGCGGGAGCGGGGGATGGGAGACCCAGTACTTC
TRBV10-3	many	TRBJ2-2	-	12	CATGLNTGELFF	TGTGCCACGGGGCTGAACACCGGGGAGCTGTTTTTT
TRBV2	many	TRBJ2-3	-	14	CASSEQGLTDTQYF	TGTGCCAGCAGTGAACAGGGACTTACAGATACGCAGTATTTT
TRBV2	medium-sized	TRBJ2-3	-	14	CASSEASGTDTQYF	TGTGCCAGCAGTGAGGCTAGCGGCACAGATACGCAGTATTTT
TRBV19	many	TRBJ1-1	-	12	CASSIAATEAFF	TGTGCCAGTAGTATAGCAGCCACTGAAGCTTTCTTT
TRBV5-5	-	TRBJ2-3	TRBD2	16	CASSLRAGDNTDTQYF	TGTGCCAGCAGCTTGCGAGCGGGGGATAACACAGATACGCAGTATTTT
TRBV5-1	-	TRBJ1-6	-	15	CASSLDWDRNSPLHF	TGCGCCAGCAGCTTGGACTGGGACCGCAATTCACCCCTCCACTTT
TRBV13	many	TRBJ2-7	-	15	CASSLVGAHSYEQYF	TGTGCCAGCAGCTTAGTGGGGGCCCACTCCTACGAGCAGTACTTC
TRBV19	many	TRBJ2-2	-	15	CASSTPGANTGELFF	TGTGCCAGTAGTACCCCCGGGGCAAACACCGGGGAGCTGTTTTTT
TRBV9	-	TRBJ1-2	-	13	CASSAELIDGYTF	TGTGCCAGCAGCGCCGAGCTAATCGATGGCTACACCTTC
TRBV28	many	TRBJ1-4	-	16	CASSFVGDRPNEKLFF	TGTGCCAGCAGTTTCGTGGGAGACAGACCTAATGAAAAACTGTTTTTT
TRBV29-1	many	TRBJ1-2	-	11	CSVEDPSGYTF	TGCAGCGTTGAAGATCCTAGTGGCTACACCTTC
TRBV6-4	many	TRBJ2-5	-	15	CASPGTYREQETQYF	TGTGCCAGCCCGGGGACCTACAGGGAACAAGAGACCCAGTACTTC
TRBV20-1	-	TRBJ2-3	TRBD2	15	CSARVVAGFTDTQYF	TGCAGTGCTAGAGTCGTAGCGGGCTTCACAGATACGCAGTATTTT
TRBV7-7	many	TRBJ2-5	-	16	CASSLAGDLGQETQYF	TGTGCCAGCAGCTTAGCGGGGGACCTAGGCCAAGAGACCCAGTACTTC
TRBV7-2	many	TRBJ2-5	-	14	CASSLSGGQETQYF	TGTGCCAGCAGCTTGTCTGGGGGCCAAGAGACCCAGTACTTC
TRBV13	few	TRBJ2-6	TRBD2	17	CASSLGQGGTGANVLTF	TGTGCCAGCAGCTTAGGGCAGGGAGGGACTGGGGCCAACGTCCTGACTTTC
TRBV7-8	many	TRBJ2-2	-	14	CASSYGAVAGELFF	TGTGCCAGCAGCTACGGGGCGGTGGCCGGGGAGCTGTTTTTT
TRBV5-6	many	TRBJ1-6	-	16	CASSPTAASYNSPLHF	TGTGCCAGCAGCCCCACTGCCGCCTCCTATAATTCACCCCTCCACTTT
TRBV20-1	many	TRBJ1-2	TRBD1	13	CSARVQTGLDYTF	TGCAGTGCTAGGGTTCAGACAGGGCTCGACTACACCTTC
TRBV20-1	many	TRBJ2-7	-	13	CSARSGGALEQYF	TGCAGTGCTAGATCTGGTGGGGCTTTGGAGCAGTACTTC
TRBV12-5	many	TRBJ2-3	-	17	CASGPGEEAGGPDTQYF	TGTGCTAGTGGTCCGGGGGAGGAGGCAGGGGGTCCAGATACGCAGTATTTT
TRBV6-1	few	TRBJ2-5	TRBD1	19	CASSKRGFGTGGASWTQYF	TGTGCCAGCAGCAAAAGGGGGTTTGGGACAGGGGGCGCCTCATGGACCCAGTACTTC
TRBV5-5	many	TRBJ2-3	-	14	CASSRRLSQDTQYF	TGTGCCAGCAGCCGCCGACTGTCCCAGGATACGCAGTATTTT
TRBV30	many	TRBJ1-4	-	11	CAWTRGEKLFF	TGTGCCTGGACCCGAGGGGAAAAACTGTTTTTT
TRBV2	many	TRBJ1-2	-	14	CASSVEGISYGYTF	TGTGCCAGCAGTGTGGAGGGGATAAGCTATGGCTACACCTTC
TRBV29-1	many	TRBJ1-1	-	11	CSVWGLTEAFF	TGCAGCGTTTGGGGGCTCACTGAAGCTTTCTTT
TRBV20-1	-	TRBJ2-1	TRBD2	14	CSARTSGTYNEQFF	TGCAGTGCTCGGACTAGCGGAACCTACAATGAGCAGTTCTTC
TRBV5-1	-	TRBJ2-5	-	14	CASSFGPVEETQYF	TGCGCCAGCAGCTTTGGTCCCGTCGAGGAGACCCAGTACTTC
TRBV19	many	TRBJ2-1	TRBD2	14	CATTLAGGYNEQFF	TGTGCCACCACGCTAGCGGGGGGTTACAATGAGCAGTTCTTC
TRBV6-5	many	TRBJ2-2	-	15	CASSGGRANTGELFF	TGTGCCAGCAGCGGGGGCAGGGCGAACACCGGGGAGCTGTTTTTT
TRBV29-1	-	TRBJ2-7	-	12	CSVEDTTYEQYF	TGCAGCGTTGAAGATACGACCTACGAGCAGTACTTC
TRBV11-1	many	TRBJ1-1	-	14	CASSSGPRNTEAFF	TGTGCCAGCAGCTCGGGACCGAGGAACACTGAAGCTTTCTTT
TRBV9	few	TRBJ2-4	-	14	CASSVGVLRNIQYF	TGTGCCAGCAGCGTAGGTGTTTTGAGAAACATTCAGTACTTC
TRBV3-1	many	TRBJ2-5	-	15	CASSQGVVSQETQYF	TGTGCCAGCAGCCAAGGGGTGGTCTCCCAAGAGACCCAGTACTTC
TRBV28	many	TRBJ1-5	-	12	CASSHSNQPQHF	TGTGCCAGCTCCCATAGCAATCAGCCCCAGCATTTT
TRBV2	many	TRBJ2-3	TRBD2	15	CASRGSGGAGDTQYF	TGTGCCAGCAGGGGTAGCGGGGGGGCTGGAGATACGCAGTATTTT
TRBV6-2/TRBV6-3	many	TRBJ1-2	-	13	CASSDGGYYGYTF	TGTGCCAGCAGCGACGGGGGGTACTATGGCTACACCTTC
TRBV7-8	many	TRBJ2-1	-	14	CASSFSTGLNEQFF	TGTGCCAGCAGCTTTTCTACAGGGTTGAATGAGCAGTTCTTC
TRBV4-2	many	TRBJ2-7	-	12	CASSPLAGEQYF	TGTGCCAGCAGCCCGTTAGCTGGGGAGCAGTACTTC
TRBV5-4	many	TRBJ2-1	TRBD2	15	CASSLASSGANEQFF	TGTGCCAGCAGCTTGGCTTCTAGCGGGGCTAATGAGCAGTTCTTC
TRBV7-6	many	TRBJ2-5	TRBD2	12	CSGAGEQETQYF	TGTTCGGGTGCGGGGGAACAAGAGACCCAGTACTTC
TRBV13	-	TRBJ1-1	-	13	CASSLDLGTEAFF	TGTGCCAGCAGCCTGGACCTGGGCACTGAAGCTTTCTTT
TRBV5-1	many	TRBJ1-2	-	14	CASSLVGPNDGYTF	TGCGCCAGCAGCTTGGTCGGTCCTAACGACGGCTACACCTTC
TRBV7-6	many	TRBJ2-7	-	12	CASSPPIGEQYF	TGTGCCAGCAGCCCCCCAATTGGGGAGCAGTACTTC
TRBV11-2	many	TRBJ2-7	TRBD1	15	CASSLDRTESYEQYF	TGTGCCAGCAGTTTGGACAGGACTGAATCCTACGAGCAGTACTTC